These 26 T cell receptor beta chains were all obtained from the same sample, sequenced in a study of tumor-infiltrating lymphocytes in primary liver carcinoma. With a constant-region primer, TCR beta cDNA was made from 400 to 550 ng of total RNA. The TCR beta library was amplified through three nested multiplex PCR rounds in a modified ARM-PCR procedure. TRBV1-TRBV30 forward primers and a C-beta reverse primer were used in the first two PCR rounds, which each ran for 10 cycles. TCRdb fed the multiplex PCR reads into MiXCR, producing one record per CDR3 protein. The sample holds under 200,000 distinct CDR3 sequences; around four fifths are singletons and the top ten take approximately 18%. DNA and RNA were both co-extracted from about 19-30 mg of bulk tissue that had not been sorted. The specimen sequenced was tumor tissue from primary liver carcinoma. These receptors were taken from a man aged 35 to 55 with primary liver carcinoma and hepatitis B virus infection.

As concerns this clonotype: One end of the junction does not line up with germline, which may come from a read error. The chain is built from TRBV5-4 and TRBJ1-2; D possibly corresponds to TRBD1 (5 bases). The CDR3 runs to 14 residues. The germline CDR1 and CDR2 sequences are SGHNT and YYREEE (reference sequence). Here the CDR3 DNA reads TGTACCAGCAGGCCAGGGACCGCTAACTATGGCTACTCCTTC. Its translation is CTSRPGTANYGYSF.

The chain couples TRBV11-1 to TRBJ2-5; D ambiguous. Between the trimmed V and J ends, which lost 5 bases and 5 bases, there was a span of 9 bases. The CDR3 length is 12 residues. Per the germline V gene, CDR1 is SGHAT and CDR2 is FQDESV (reference sequence). The CDR3 nucleotides read TGTGCCAGCAGCCAGATGGGTGAGACCCAGTACTTC. Translation: CASSQMGETQYF. Together with reference TRBV11-1 and TRBJ2-5, the CDR3 gives the full variable domain: EAEVAQSPRYKITEKSQAVAFWCDPISGHATLYWYRQILGQGPELLVQFQDESVVDDSQLPKDRFSAERLKGVDSTLKIQPAELGDSAMYLCASSQMGETQYFGPGTRLLVL.

Details on this clonotype: One junction end disagrees with the germline gene, perhaps due to a read error. The chain uses TRBV29-1 and TRBJ2-1, with 15 positions matching TRBD2. The CDR3 sequence is 15 residues long. CDR1 and CDR2 (germline): SQVTM, ANQGSEA. CDR3 amino acids: CSIGLAGGFYNAQLF. The CDR3 DNA is TGCAGCATTGGACTAGCGGGAGGGTTCTACAATGCGCAGCTCTTC.

A word on this clonotype: The junction departs from the called germline gene at one end, perhaps through a read error. CDR3 amino acids: CASGQDLRGRNEKLFF. The CDR3 bases are TGTGCCAGCGGCCAAGATCTTAGGGGACGAAATGAAAAACTGTTTTTT. J is TRBJ1-4 and V is TRBV4-3; possibly TRBD1 for D (5 bases). This CDR3 is 16 amino acids long. The germline V gene has CDR1 LGHNA and CDR2 YSLEER.

With regard to this clonotype: The conserved final phenylalanine or tryptophan is absent from the CDR3, which likely points to a read error. The chain carries TRBV29-1 and TRBJ2-7; D ambiguous. CDR1 is SQVTM and CDR2 is ANQGSEA in the germline V gene. This CDR3 has 13 residues. The CDR3 loop is CSVLDRSSYGQYL. The CDR3 DNA is TGCAGCGTTCTCGACCGAAGCTCCTACGGGCAGTACTTA.

About this clonotype: This could be a read error, since a much larger clone is one nucleotide away. This sequence joins TRBV7-9 and TRBJ2-1; D call uncertain. The CDR3 totals 12 residues. The germline V gene has CDR1 SEHNR and CDR2 FQNEAQ (reference sequence). Here the CDR3 reads CASTLSGGEQFF. CDR3 coding DNA: TGTGCCAGCACCTTAAGTGGCGGTGAGCAGTTCTTC.

Turning to this clonotype: Relative to the germline gene, one junction end is altered; a read error may explain this. J is TRBJ1-3 and V is TRBV29-1; D gene uncertain. CDR3 length: 14 residues. The germline gives CDR1 SQVTM, CDR2 ANQGSEA. The CDR3 reads CSIPLQHSGNTIYF. CDR3 DNA sequence: TGTAGCATTCCTCTACAGCACTCTGGAAACACCATATACTTT.

Concerning this clonotype itself: One junction end disagrees with the germline gene, perhaps due to a read error. The gene calls are TRBV4-2 and TRBJ2-7, with a tentative D call TRBD2 (6 bases). CDR3 length: 17 amino acids. Germline CDR1 reads LGHNA; CDR2 reads YNFKEQ. The CDR3 nucleotides read TGTACCAGCAGCCAAGGTCTCGCTAACGGGAGAACTTACGAGCAGTACTTC. Translating it yields CTSSQGLANGRTYEQYF.

On this clonotype itself: A clone one base away is much larger, so this may be a read error. This chain joins TRBV5-1 and TRBJ2-3; D tentatively reads TRBD1 or TRBD2 (5 bases each). Per germline, CDR1 SGHRS and CDR2 YFSETQ. V lost 6 bases to trimming and J lost 1 base, with 12 bases between them. This CDR3 has 14 residues. Written as DNA, the CDR3 is TGCGCCAGCATCAGGGTCGGGGGCACAGATACGCAGTATTTT. This gives the protein CASIRVGGTDTQYF.

This clonotype turned up a few times. At one end, the junction sequence differs from germline, possibly due to a read error. The rearrangement joins TRBV11-1 to TRBJ1-3; D gene uncertain. In germline, CDR1 is SGHAT, CDR2 FQDESV (reference sequence). The CDR3 covers 15 residues. As DNA, the CDR3 is TGTGCCAGTAGCTCGACCTGTGATCATGGAAACACCATATATTTT. Amino acids: CASSSTCDHGNTIYF.

Remarks on this clonotype: This may stem from a read error, because a much larger clone lies one nucleotide away. This rearrangement joins TRBV10-3 to TRBJ2-1, with D possibly called TRBD1 or TRBD2 (7 bases each). This CDR3 is built from 19 residues. V shed 0 bases and J shed 7 bases, with 25 bases lying between them. Germline V gives CDR1 ENHRY, CDR2 SYGVKD. In DNA form, the CDR3 reads TGTGCCATCAGTGAGTCTGGGACAGTCGGGGCGGGAGACTTGAATGAGCAGTTCTTC. Its translation is CAISESGTVGAGDLNEQFF.

The gene calls are TRBV4-1 and TRBJ2-1; 11 bases are shared with TRBD2. The better agreement between TRBJ2-7 and the DNA end casts doubt on the J call. The CDR3 loop spans 17 amino acids. Germline CDR1 MGHRA, CDR2 YSYEKL. The DNA for the CDR3 is TGCGCCAGCAACCCTCTGATAACTAGCGGGAGCGGGAATGAGCAGTACTTC. Residues: CASNPLITSGSGNEQYF.

The CDR3 protein is CSVSNGTGPSPPLHF. For the CDR3, the DNA is TGCAGCGTTTCGAACGGGACAGGGCCAAGTCCACCCCTCCACTTT. The rearrangement joins TRBV29-1 to TRBJ1-6; 9 bases are a match to TRBD1. CDR1 is SQVTM, CDR2 ANQGSEA, per germline. The CDR3 is made up of 15 amino acids. V gave up 5 bases and J gave up 11 bases; unmatched junction bases: 13.

A note on this clonotype: Since the CDR3 does not end with the conserved phenylalanine or tryptophan, this likely comes from a read error. The limits of the CDR3 on the DNA are not certain, so only TCRdb's listed CDR3 is given. The chain combines TRBV11-1 with TRBJ1-6; TRBD1, the table's D call, lacks a check against the DNA. CDR1 SGHAT and CDR2 FQDESV come from the germline V gene (reference sequence). The CDR3 length equals 13 residues, ends included. The CDR3 protein is CASIRTLVSPFHI.

This chain joins TRBV11-1 and TRBJ2-1; TRBD2 agrees at 7 bases. The V and J ends lost 4 bases and 7 bases, in that order; junction bases with no gene match: 4. The germline V gene encodes CDR1 SGHAT and CDR2 FQDESV (reference sequence). There are 13 residues in the CDR3. CDR3 loop: CASSSGGSNEQFF. The CDR3 nucleotides are TGTGCCAGCAGCTCGGGAGGATCGAATGAGCAGTTCTTC.

This clonotype showed up just once. Without the conserved terminal phenylalanine or tryptophan, this CDR3 likely stems from a read error. The chain employs TRBV12-3 or TRBV12-4 and TRBJ2-5; D is uncertain. Deletions cut 1 base from V and 5 bases from J, with 8 bases between. The CDR3 has 13 amino acids. The CDR3 DNA follows: TGTGCCAGCAGTTTAGTTGATGGGGAGACCCAGTACCTC. Translated, it gives CASSLVDGETQYL.

The rearrangement joins TRBV29-1 to TRBJ2-7, with a tentative D call TRBD2 (5 bases). Germline loops: CDR1 SQVTM, CDR2 ANQGSEA. This CDR3 spans 12 amino acids. V lost 6 bases and J lost 7, with 16 bases in between. CDR3 amino acids: CSVLVGVYEQYF. CDR3 sequence (DNA): TGCAGCGTACTAGTGGGAGTCTATGAGCAGTACTTC.

To note about this clonotype: A much more abundant neighbour one base away suggests this may be a read error. The CDR3 region has the DNA TGTGCCAGCAGTTACCCCGGTGATAGCTCCTACGAGCAGTACTTC. Translated: CASSYPGDSSYEQYF. The rearrangement joins TRBV6-2 or TRBV6-3 to TRBJ2-7; D remains unclear. Between the trimmed V and J ends, which lost 2 bases and 0 bases, there was a span of 11 bases. The CDR3 contains 15 residues. Germline V gene data show CDR1 as MNHEY and CDR2 as SVGEGT.

For this clonotype: The CDR3 end shows no conserved phenylalanine or tryptophan, and so a read error is likely. The DNA is left out, because the CDR3 cannot be placed on it with certainty; the CDR3 is given as TCRdb lists it. V and J are TRBV5-5 and TRBJ2-1; the listed D gene, TRBD2, was not tested against the DNA. Termini included, the CDR3 measures 16 amino acids. Germline V gene sequence: CDR1 SGHKS, CDR2 YYEKEE (reference sequence). The CDR3 spells CASSSLGTSGGNEQIC.

As to this clonotype: One end of the junction is discordant with germline, which a read error may explain. This chain links TRBV11-2 with TRBJ2-1; D gene ambiguous. Germline CDR1 SGHAT, CDR2 FQNNGV. The CDR3 sequence is 16 residues long. The CDR3 bases are TGTGCCAGCAGCCAGCTTGGGCGGAGCTCCTACGATGAGCAGTTCTTC. Translated, it gives CASSQLGRSSYDEQFF.

This clonotype appeared once. Germline and junction disagree at one end, which may indicate a read error. J is TRBJ1-1 and V is TRBV29-1; D unclear. In germline, CDR1 is SQVTM, CDR2 ANQGSEA. CDR3 length equals 15 residues. The CDR3 loop reads CSVQESGHPNTEVFF. DNA for the CDR3: TGCAGCGTTCAGGAGTCCGGCCATCCGAACACTGAAGTTTTCTTT.

On this clonotype itself: In this CDR3 the conserved last residue, phenylalanine or tryptophan, is missing, so a read error is likely. The chain combines TRBV5-1 with TRBJ2-3; 7 positions agree with TRBD2. The CDR3 consists of 17 residues. Looked up from germline, CDR1 is SGHRS and CDR2 is YFSETQ. V lost 6 bases, J lost 0 bases, and 13 bases stayed unmatched. The CDR3 loop is CASNLTGGLPSTDTQYY. The CDR3 DNA reads as TGCGCCAGCAACTTAACGGGAGGCCTCCCTAGCACAGATACGCAGTATTAT.

About this clonotype itself: A much larger clone sits a single nucleotide away, making a read error possible. The chain is built from TRBV29-1 and TRBJ2-3; 8 positions agree with TRBD2. This CDR3 contains 14 residues. Germline CDR1 reads SQVTM; CDR2 reads ANQGSEA. The trim removed 7 bases at V and 11 bases at J, leaving 17 bases unmatched. This chain's CDR3 is CSATGAGAAVMQYF. In DNA, the CDR3 is TGCAGCGCAACGGGAGCGGGGGCAGCAGTTATGCAGTATTTT.

Concerning this clonotype itself: Germline is not matched at one junction end, which may reflect a read error. V is TRBV29-1 and J is TRBJ2-5; D ambiguous. Germline lookup yields CDR1 SQVTM and CDR2 ANQGSEA. The CDR3 is made up of 11 amino acids. The CDR3 DNA follows: TGCAGTGTTGATGTGGGAGAGACCCAGTACTTC. This codes for CSVDVGETQYF. The variable domain in full, with the rest retrieved from reference TRBV29-1 and TRBJ2-5, is SAVISQKPSRDICQRGTSLTIQCQVDSQVTMMFWYRQQPGQSLTLIATANQGSEATYESGFVIDKFPISRPNLTFSTLTVSNMSPEDSSIYLCSVDVGETQYFGPGTRLLVL.

As for this clonotype: The junction departs from the called germline gene at one end, perhaps through a read error. Here the CDR3 reads CASSPGTNGGSSYNEQFF. Here the CDR3 DNA reads TGTGCCAGCAGCCCCGGGACTAACGGGGGAAGCTCCTATAATGAGCAGTTCTTC. The rearrangement joins TRBV7-9 to TRBJ2-1; TRBD2 matches 7 bases. The CDR3 consists of 18 residues. The germline V gene encodes CDR1 SEHNR and CDR2 FQNEAQ (reference sequence).

Regarding this clonotype: Possible read error: a much larger clone is one base away. The CDR3 DNA follows: TGCGCCAGCAGTTCGGGACCCACGGGCCCTGAGGGGGAGGCCCAGTACTTC. Translating it yields CASSSGPTGPEGEAQYF. The chain carries TRBV5-1 and TRBJ2-5; D is possibly TRBD1 or TRBD2 (6 bases each). Germline loops: CDR1 SGHRS, CDR2 YFSETQ. The V end lost 5 bases, the J end lost 9 bases, and 29 bases lay between the germline ends. This CDR3 comprises 17 residues.